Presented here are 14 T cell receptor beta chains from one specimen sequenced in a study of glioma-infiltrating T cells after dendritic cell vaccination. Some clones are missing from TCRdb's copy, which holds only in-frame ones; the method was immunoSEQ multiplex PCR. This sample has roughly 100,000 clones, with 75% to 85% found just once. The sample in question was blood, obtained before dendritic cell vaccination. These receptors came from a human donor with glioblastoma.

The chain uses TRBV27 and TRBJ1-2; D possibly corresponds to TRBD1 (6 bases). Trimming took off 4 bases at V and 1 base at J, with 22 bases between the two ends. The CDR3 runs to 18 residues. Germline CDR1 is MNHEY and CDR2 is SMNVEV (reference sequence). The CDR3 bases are TGTGCCAGCAGTTCCCGAGGGGGACTAAGTTTTTTTAACTATGGCTACACCTTC. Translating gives CASSSRGGLSFFNYGYTF.

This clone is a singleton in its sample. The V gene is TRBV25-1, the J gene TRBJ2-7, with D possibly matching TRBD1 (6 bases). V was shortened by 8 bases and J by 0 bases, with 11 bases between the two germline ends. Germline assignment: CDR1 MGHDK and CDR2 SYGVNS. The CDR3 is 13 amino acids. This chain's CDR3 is CASGQPASYEQYF. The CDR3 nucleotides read TGTGCCAGCGGACAGCCGGCCTCCTACGAGCAGTACTTC.

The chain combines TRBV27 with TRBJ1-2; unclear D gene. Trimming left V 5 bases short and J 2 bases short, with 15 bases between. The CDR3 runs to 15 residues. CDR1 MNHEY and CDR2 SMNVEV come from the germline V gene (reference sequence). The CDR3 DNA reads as TGTGCCAGCAGTCCAAAGACGGAGCTAAACTATGGCTACACCTTC. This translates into CASSPKTELNYGYTF.

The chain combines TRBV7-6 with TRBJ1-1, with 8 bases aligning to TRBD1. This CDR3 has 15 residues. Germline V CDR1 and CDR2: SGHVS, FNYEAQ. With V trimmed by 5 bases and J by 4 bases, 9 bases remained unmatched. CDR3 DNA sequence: TGTGCCAGCAGCCCGGACAGGGCTCTGTTCACTGAAGCTTTCTTT. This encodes CASSPDRALFTEAFF. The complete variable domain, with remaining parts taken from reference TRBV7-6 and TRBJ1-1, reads GAGVSQSPRYKVTKRGQDVALRCDPISGHVSLYWYRQALGQGPEFLTYFNYEAQQDKSGLPNDRFSAERPEGSISTLTIQRTEQRDSAMYRCASSPDRALFTEAFFGQGTRLTVV.

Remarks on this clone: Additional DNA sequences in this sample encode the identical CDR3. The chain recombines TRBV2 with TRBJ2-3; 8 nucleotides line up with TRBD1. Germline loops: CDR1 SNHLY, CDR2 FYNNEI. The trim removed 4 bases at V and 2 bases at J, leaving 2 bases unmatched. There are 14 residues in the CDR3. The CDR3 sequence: CASSGDRYTDTQYF. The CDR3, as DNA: TGTGCCAGCAGTGGGGACAGGTACACAGATACGCAGTATTTT. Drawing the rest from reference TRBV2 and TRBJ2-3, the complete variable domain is EPEVTQTPSHQVTQMGQEVILRCVPISNHLYFYWYRQILGQKVEFLVSFYNNEISEKSEIFDDQFSVERPDGSNFTLKIRSTKLEDSAMYFCASSGDRYTDTQYFGPGTRLTVL.

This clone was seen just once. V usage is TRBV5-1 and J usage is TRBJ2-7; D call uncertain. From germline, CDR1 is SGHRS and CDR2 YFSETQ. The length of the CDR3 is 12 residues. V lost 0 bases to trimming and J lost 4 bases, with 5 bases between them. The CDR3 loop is CASSLDLYEQYF. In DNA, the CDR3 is TGCGCCAGCAGCTTGGATCTTTACGAGCAGTACTTC.

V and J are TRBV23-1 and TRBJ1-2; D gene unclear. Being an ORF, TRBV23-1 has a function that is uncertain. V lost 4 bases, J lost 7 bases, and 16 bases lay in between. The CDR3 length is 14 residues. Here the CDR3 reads CASSLSRLMPGYTF. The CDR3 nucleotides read TGCGCCAGCAGTCTGAGCAGGTTAATGCCTGGCTACACCTTC.

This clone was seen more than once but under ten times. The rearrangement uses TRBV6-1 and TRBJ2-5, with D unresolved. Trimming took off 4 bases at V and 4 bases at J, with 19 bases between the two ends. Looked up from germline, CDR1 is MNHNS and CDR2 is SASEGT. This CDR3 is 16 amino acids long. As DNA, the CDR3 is TGTGCCAGCAGTGTCCTACACAGCTATCCTCCAGAGACCCAGTACTTC. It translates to CASSVLHSYPPETQYF.

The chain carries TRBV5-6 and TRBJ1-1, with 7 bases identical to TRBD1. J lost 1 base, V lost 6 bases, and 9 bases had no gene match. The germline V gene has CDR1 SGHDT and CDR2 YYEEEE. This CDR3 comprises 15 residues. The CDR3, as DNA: TGTGCCAGCACCGAGGAGGGGGCCCGGAACACTGAAGCTTTCTTT. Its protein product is CASTEEGARNTEAFF.

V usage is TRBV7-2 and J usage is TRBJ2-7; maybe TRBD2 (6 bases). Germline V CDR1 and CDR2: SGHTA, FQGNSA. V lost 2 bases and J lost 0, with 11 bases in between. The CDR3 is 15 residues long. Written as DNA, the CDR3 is TGTGCCAGCAGCTTATTTAGGGAGGTCTCCTACGAGCAGTACTTC. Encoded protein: CASSLFREVSYEQYF.

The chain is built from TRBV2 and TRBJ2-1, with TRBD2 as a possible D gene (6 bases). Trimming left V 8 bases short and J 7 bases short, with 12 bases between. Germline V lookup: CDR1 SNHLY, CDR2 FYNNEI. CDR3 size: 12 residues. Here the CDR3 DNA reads TGTGCCAGCTGGGACTCTGGGAATGAGCAGTTCTTC. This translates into CASWDSGNEQFF.

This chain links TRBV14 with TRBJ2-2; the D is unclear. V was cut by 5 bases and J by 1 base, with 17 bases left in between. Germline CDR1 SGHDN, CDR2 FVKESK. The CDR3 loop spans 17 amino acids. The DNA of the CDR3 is TGTGCCAGCAGCAACCTCCCGTTGGGCGTGAACACCGGGGAGCTGTTTTTT. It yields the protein CASSNLPLGVNTGELFF.

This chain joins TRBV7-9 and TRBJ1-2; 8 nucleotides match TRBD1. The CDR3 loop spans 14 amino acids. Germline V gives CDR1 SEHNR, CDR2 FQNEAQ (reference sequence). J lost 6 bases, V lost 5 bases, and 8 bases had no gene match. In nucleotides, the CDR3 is TGTGCCAGCAGCAAACAGGGGGTCGCTCATGGCTACACCTTC. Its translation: CASSKQGVAHGYTF.

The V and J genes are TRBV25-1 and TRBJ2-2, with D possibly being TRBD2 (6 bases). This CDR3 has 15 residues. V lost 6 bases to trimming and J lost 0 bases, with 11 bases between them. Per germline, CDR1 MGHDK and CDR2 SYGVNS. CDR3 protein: CASRNAGSNTGELFF. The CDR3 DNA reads TGTGCCAGCAGGAACGCGGGGTCGAACACCGGGGAGCTGTTTTTT.